This paragraph covers one TCR beta chain sequence. The entry originates in a study of blood T cell repertoires in COVID-19. Looking at the study overall: Samples representing acute and convalescent COVID-19 were sourced from the United States, Italy and Spain. PBMCs, B-cell-depleted T cells, or T cells provided the cDNA or gDNA that made up the material.

V was pared by 0 bases and J by 1 base, with 6 bases between. Germline V CDR1 and CDR2: SGHTA, FQGNSA. The CDR3 is made up of 14 amino acids. Original methodology: Scientists estimated how many nucleated cells there were by amplifying reference gene primers. Repertoires were generated with immunoSEQ multiplex PCR, while TCRdb's copy carries only in-frame clones and drops some. That table is the source of V, J and clone size, and D and trimming were worked out from the DNA. This sample has about 210,000 clones, with about 84% found just once. The origin of this receptor is a human donor in a cohort sampled during active COVID-19. The sample was peripheral blood. This sequence joins TRBV7-2 and TRBJ1-1; the D gene is possibly TRBD1 (6 bases). The CDR3 coding sequence is TGTGCCAGCAGCTTAGCGGGGGCGAACACTGAAGCTTTCTTT. This gives the protein CASSLAGANTEAFF.